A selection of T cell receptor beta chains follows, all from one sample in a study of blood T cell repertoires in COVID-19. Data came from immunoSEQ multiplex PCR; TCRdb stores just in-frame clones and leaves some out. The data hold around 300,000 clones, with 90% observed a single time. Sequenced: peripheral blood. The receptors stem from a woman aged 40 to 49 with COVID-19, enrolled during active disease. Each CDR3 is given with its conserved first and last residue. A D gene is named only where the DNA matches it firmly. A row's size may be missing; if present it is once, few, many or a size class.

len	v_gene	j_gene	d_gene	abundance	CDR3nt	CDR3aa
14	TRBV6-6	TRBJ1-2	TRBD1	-	TGTGCCAGCAGTTCGACAGGGGGGTTCTATGGCTACACCTTC	CASSSTGGFYGYTF
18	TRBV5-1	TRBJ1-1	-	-	TGCGCCAGCAGCTTGGCCTTCTTTAGGACAAGGAGGGACACTGAAGCTTTCTTT	CASSLAFFRTRRDTEAFF
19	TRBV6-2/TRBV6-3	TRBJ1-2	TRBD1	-	TGTGCCAGCACCCCTCCCCGGACAGGGAGATTCGAATCTAACTATGGCTACACCTTC	CASTPPRTGRFESNYGYTF
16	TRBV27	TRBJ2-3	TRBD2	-	TGTGCCAGCAGTTTATCGCCTAGCGGGCTGGTTCCTACGCAGTATTTT	CASSLSPSGLVPTQYF
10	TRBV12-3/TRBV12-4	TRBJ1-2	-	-	TGTGCCAGCGGCCATGGCGGCTACACCTTC	CASGHGGYTF
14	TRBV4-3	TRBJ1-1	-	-	TGCGCCAGCAGCCGGGGGGAGATGGTAACTGAAGCTTTCTTT	CASSRGEMVTEAFF
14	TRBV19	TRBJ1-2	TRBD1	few	TGTGCCAGTAGTGACCGGGACAGCACTTATGGCTACACCTTC	CASSDRDSTYGYTF
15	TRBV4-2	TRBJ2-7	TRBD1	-	TGTGCCAGCAGCCAAGGAGGGACAGAGGTATACGAGCAGTACTTC	CASSQGGTEVYEQYF
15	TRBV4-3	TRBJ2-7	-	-	TGCGCCAGCAGCCAAGAAGGGGCCGTCCTAGACGAGCAGTACTTC	CASSQEGAVLDEQYF
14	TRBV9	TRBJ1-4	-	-	TGTGCCAGCAGCGTAGGAACCTCGGGTGAAAAACTGTTTTTT	CASSVGTSGEKLFF
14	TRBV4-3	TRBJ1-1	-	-	TGCGCCAGCAGCCATCGGGGAATGAACACTGAAGCTTTCTTT	CASSHRGMNTEAFF
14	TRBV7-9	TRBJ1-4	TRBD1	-	TGTGCCAGCAGCTTAACAGGGGTGGGAGAAAAACTGTTTTTT	CASSLTGVGEKLFF
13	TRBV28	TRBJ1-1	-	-	TGTGCCAGCAGAAACTCCGATTACACTGAAGCTTTCTTT	CASRNSDYTEAFF
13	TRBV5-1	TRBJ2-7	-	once	TGCGCCAGCAGCCCCGGTCTCTCCTACGAGCAGTACTTC	CASSPGLSYEQYF
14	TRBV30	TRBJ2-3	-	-	TGTGCCTGGAGGCCGTGGGGCCGCACAGATACGCAGTATTTT	CAWRPWGRTDTQYF
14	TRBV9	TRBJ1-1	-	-	TGTGCCAGCAGCGTAGGGGCTTCCGTTTCTGAAGCTTTCTTT	CASSVGASVSEAFF
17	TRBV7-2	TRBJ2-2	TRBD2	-	TGTGCCAGCAGCCGGCGACCGGGACTAGCTAACACCGGGGAGCTGTTTTTT	CASSRRPGLANTGELFF
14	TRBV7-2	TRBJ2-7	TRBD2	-	TGTGCCAGCAGCTTACCTAGCGGGATATACGAGCAGTACTTC	CASSLPSGIYEQYF
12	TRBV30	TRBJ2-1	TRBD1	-	TGTGCCTGGACTGACAGGGTCAATGAGCAGTTCTTC	CAWTDRVNEQFF
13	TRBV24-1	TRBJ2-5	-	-	TGTGCCACCAGTGATCCCCCAGGGGAGACCCAGTACTTC	CATSDPPGETQYF
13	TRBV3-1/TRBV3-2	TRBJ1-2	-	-	TGTGCCAGCAGCCATGACAAAAACTATGGCTACACCTTC	CASSHDKNYGYTF
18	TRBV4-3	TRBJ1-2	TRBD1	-	TGCGCCAGCAGCCAAGAGTCGCAGGGACAGGCGTTATATGGTGGCTACACCTTC	CASSQESQGQALYGGYTF
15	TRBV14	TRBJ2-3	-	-	TGTGCCAGCAGCCAAGATGGCCTAGGGAGAGATACGCAGTATTTT	CASSQDGLGRDTQYF
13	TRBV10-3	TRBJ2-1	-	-	TGTGCCCTTAAGGGGGGGGTCTACAATGAGCAGTTCTTC	CALKGGVYNEQFF
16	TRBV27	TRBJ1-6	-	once	TGTGCCAGCAGTAGGGGACTGGGGGCCTATAATTCACCCCTCCACTTT	CASSRGLGAYNSPLHF
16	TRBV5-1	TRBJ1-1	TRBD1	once	TGCGCCAGCAGCTTCGGGACAGGGGGGATGAACACTGAAGCTTTCTTT	CASSFGTGGMNTEAFF
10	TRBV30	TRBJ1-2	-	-	TGTGCCTGGAGTCCGGGTGGCTACACCTTC	CAWSPGGYTF
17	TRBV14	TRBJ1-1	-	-	TGTGCCAGCAGCCAAGATCTAGGGGCCGGCGTGAACACTGAAGCTTTCTTT	CASSQDLGAGVNTEAFF
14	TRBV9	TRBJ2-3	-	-	TGTGCCAGCAGCGTAGAACTAGCAACAGATACGCAGTATTTT	CASSVELATDTQYF
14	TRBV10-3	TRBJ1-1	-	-	TGTGCCATCAGTGAACGAGACACGGACACTGAAGCTTTCTTT	CAISERDTDTEAFF
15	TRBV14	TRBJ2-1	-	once	TGTGCCAGCAGCCACATACTTAAAGTCGTCGGTGAGCAGTTCTTC	CASSHILKVVGEQFF
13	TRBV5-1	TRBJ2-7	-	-	TGCGCCAGCAGCTTGTGGCAATCCTACGAGCAGTACTTC	CASSLWQSYEQYF
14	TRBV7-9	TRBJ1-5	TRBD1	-	TGTGCCAGCAGCTTCGACAGGGGGCTAGGGCCCCAGCATTTT	CASSFDRGLGPQHF
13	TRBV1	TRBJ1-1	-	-	TGCACCAGCCGGCGGTCCAGGAACACTGAAGCTTTCTTT	CTSRRSRNTEAFF
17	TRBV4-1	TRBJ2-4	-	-	TGCGCCAGCAGCCAAGTTGGGGCATCGTTAGCCAAAAACATTCAGTACTTC	CASSQVGASLAKNIQYF
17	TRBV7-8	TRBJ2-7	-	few	TGTGCCAGCAGCTTAGGTGGTGTTGCAGGGGGGTTCTACGAGCAGTACTTC	CASSLGGVAGGFYEQYF
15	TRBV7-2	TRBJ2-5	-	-	TGTGCCAGCAGCTCAAACCGGGCCCCTCGGGGGACCCAGTACTTC	CASSSNRAPRGTQYF
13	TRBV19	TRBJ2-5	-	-	TGTGCCAGTAGTATGGAGGGGGCGAAGACCCAGTACTTC	CASSMEGAKTQYF
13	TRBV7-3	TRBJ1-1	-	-	TGTGCCAGCAGTTATACCGGGAACACTGAAGCTTTCTTT	CASSYTGNTEAFF
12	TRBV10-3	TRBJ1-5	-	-	TGTGCCATCAGTGACTCCAATCAGCCCCAGCATTTT	CAISDSNQPQHF
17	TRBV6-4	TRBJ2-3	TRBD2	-	TGTGCCAGCAGTGACTCGAGGGGGCTAGCGGGAGCAGATACGCAGTATTTT	CASSDSRGLAGADTQYF
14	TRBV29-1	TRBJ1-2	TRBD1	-	TGCAGCGCCCGACGATGGGACAGGGACTATGGCTACACCTTC	CSARRWDRDYGYTF
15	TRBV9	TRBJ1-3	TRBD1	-	TGTGCCAGCAGCGTTGGGACAGGGGGAGGAAACACCATATATTTT	CASSVGTGGGNTIYF
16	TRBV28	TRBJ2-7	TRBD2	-	TGTGCCAGCAGTTCCCTAGCGGGGGGGCCCTCCTACGAGCAGTACTTC	CASSSLAGGPSYEQYF
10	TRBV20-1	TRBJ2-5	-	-	TGCAGTGCGGCACAAGAGACCCAGTACTTC	CSAAQETQYF
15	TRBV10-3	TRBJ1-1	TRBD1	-	TGTGCCATCAAAGCCAGGGGGCTCGGGAACACTGAAGCTTTCTTT	CAIKARGLGNTEAFF
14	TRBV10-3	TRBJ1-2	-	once	TGTGCCATCCGGACTTTGACCGATAACTATGGCTACACCTTC	CAIRTLTDNYGYTF
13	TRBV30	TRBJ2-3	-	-	TGTGCCTGGAGCGGACAAACCACAGATACGCAGTATTTT	CAWSGQTTDTQYF
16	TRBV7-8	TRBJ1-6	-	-	TGTGCCAGCAGCTTTTCGCGGGTTAATGGAGGGTCACCCCTCCACTTT	CASSFSRVNGGSPLHF
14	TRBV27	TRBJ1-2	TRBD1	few	TGTGCCAGCAGTCTAAAATCAGGGGGAAACGGCTACACCTTC	CASSLKSGGNGYTF
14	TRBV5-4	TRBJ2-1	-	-	TGTGCCAGCAGCTCGCAATCTGGGGCGACGGAGCAGTTCTTC	CASSSQSGATEQFF
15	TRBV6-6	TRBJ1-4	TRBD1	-	TGTGCCAGCACTCATACAGGGGCCACTAATGAAAAACTGTTTTTT	CASTHTGATNEKLFF
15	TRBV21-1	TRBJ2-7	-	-	TGTGCCAGCAGCAACGGAACAGGGATTATCTACGAGCAGTACTTC	CASSNGTGIIYEQYF